These 32 T cell receptor beta chains share one sample of origin, sequenced in a study of tissue T cells after allogeneic stem cell transplantation. Assay: immunoSEQ multiplex PCR; the TCRdb copy retains only in-frame clones and omits some. Counted here are about 42,000 clones, more than 90% occurring once; the ten biggest clones make up roughly 3.8%. The sequences come from blood, collected before transplantation. The source of these receptors is a woman aged 35 to 70 who later had graft-versus-host disease after an allogeneic stem cell transplant.

The chain recombines TRBV6-5 with TRBJ1-1; D possibly corresponds to TRBD1 (5 bases). With 4 bases removed from V and 4 bases from J, the gap between germline ends came to 10 bases. CDR1 and CDR2 from the germline V gene are MNHEY and SVGAGI. The CDR3 has 13 residues. The CDR3 reads CASSSGGGTEAFF. DNA for the CDR3: TGTGCCAGCAGTTCCGGGGGGGGCACTGAAGCTTTCTTT.

The J gene is TRBJ2-3, the V gene TRBV18, with 11 positions matching TRBD2. The V gene's germline CDR1 is KGHSH and CDR2 LQKENI. The CDR3 totals 19 residues. The V and J ends lost 2 bases and 1 base, in that order; junction bases with no gene match: 11. CDR3: CASSPVGLAVKGGTDTQYF. The CDR3 DNA reads TGTGCCAGCTCACCAGTGGGACTAGCGGTAAAGGGCGGCACAGATACGCAGTATTTT.

The chain recombines TRBV7-9 with TRBJ1-6; no clear D gene. The CDR3 sequence is 15 residues long. V lost 5 bases and J 5 bases, leaving 13 bases between the germline ends. Germline lookup yields CDR1 SEHNR and CDR2 FQNEAQ (reference sequence). CDR3 nucleotides: TGTGCCAGCAGCACCGGGCCGCCCGATAATTCACCCCTCCACTTT. Protein product: CASSTGPPDNSPLHF. Filled out from reference TRBV7-9 and TRBJ1-6, the complete variable domain reads DTGVSQNPRHKITKRGQNVTFRCDPISEHNRLYWYRQTLGQGPEFLTYFQNEAQLEKSRLLSDRFSAERPKGSFSTLEIQRTEQGDSAMYLCASSTGPPDNSPLHFGNGTRLTVT.

In its sample, this clone was seen once. DNA for the CDR3: TGTGCCAGCAGCACCACAGGGAACTCCTACAATGAGCAGTTCTTC. Translated: CASSTTGNSYNEQFF. V and J are TRBV5-6 and TRBJ2-1; D is possibly TRBD1 (6 bases). The germline gives CDR1 SGHDT, CDR2 YYEEEE. The CDR3 length is 15 residues. With 4 bases removed from V and 0 bases from J, the gap between germline ends came to 11 bases.

The chain joins TRBV7-2 to TRBJ2-3; either TRBD1 or TRBD2 may fit D (6 bases each). Germline V gene data show CDR1 as SGHTA and CDR2 as FQGNSA. This CDR3 is built from 17 residues. V gave up 6 bases and J gave up 1 base, with 20 bases separating them. CDR3 in amino acids: CASRGGGSGLRTDTQYF. The CDR3 nucleotides are TGTGCCAGCAGAGGAGGGGGGAGCGGGCTCCGCACAGATACGCAGTATTTT.

This rearrangement joins TRBV25-1 to TRBJ2-7; 9 bases line up with TRBD1. V lost 4 bases, J lost 2 bases, and 12 bases stayed unmatched. Germline lookup yields CDR1 MGHDK and CDR2 SYGVNS. This CDR3 contains 17 residues. DNA for the CDR3: TGTGCCAGCAGTGCCCCCGGTCCGGGACAGGGTGCCTACGAGCAGTACTTC. It translates to CASSAPGPGQGAYEQYF.

V gene TRBV9 combines with J gene TRBJ2-3; D is possibly TRBD2 (7 bases). The V and J ends lost 0 bases and 1 base respectively, with 15 bases between them. Germline assignment: CDR1 SGDLS and CDR2 YYNGEE. CDR3 length equals 17 residues. The CDR3 sequence is CASSVGGASGRTDTQYF. The CDR3 nucleotides are TGTGCCAGCAGCGTAGGGGGGGCTAGCGGACGCACAGATACGCAGTATTTT.

The CDR3: CASNRDREAGELFF. The CDR3 DNA is TGTGCCAGCAACCGGGACAGGGAGGCCGGGGAGCTGTTTTTT. The gene calls are TRBV28 and TRBJ2-2; 9 bases agree with TRBD1. The CDR3 spans 14 residues. CDR1 and CDR2 (germline): MDHEN, SYDVKM. The trim removed 7 bases at V and 6 bases at J, leaving 6 bases unmatched. The full variable domain, its missing parts supplied by reference TRBV28 and TRBJ2-2, is DVKVTQSSRYLVKRTGEKVFLECVQDMDHENMFWYRQDPGLGLRLIYFSYDVKMKEKGDIPEGYSVSREKKERFSLILESASTNQTSMYLCASNRDREAGELFFGEGSRLTVL.

The chain carries TRBV10-1 and TRBJ1-1; D might be TRBD1 (5 bases). Germline V gene lookup returns CDR1 WNHNN and CDR2 SYGVQD (reference sequence). Trimming pared 6 bases from V and 2 bases from J, leaving 10 bases between. The CDR3 length is 13 residues. The CDR3 DNA follows: TGCGCCAGCAGGATAGGGGTCAACACTGAAGCTTTCTTT. Amino acids: CASRIGVNTEAFF.

The J gene is TRBJ2-7, the V gene TRBV18, with TRBD2 matching 9 bases. The junction had 7 bases not matched to a gene; V was cut back by 4 bases and J by 0 bases. The CDR3 is made up of 16 amino acids. The germline V gene has CDR1 KGHSH and CDR2 LQKENI. CDR3 amino acids: CASSQTAGGTSYEQYF. The CDR3 coding sequence is TGTGCCAGCTCACAAACAGCGGGAGGAACCTCCTACGAGCAGTACTTC.

The chain couples TRBV5-5 to TRBJ2-6, with 8 bases that match TRBD1. CDR1 is SGHKS, CDR2 YYEKEE, per germline (reference sequence). V lost 3 bases and J lost 0; bases outside the gene matches: 8. The CDR3 contains 18 residues. CDR3 region: CASSSFGTGRSGANVLTF. Here the CDR3 DNA reads TGTGCCAGCAGCTCCTTTGGGACAGGTCGCTCTGGGGCCAACGTCCTGACTTTC.

The V and J genes are TRBV9 and TRBJ2-1; D call uncertain. The V end was cut by 4 bases, the J end by 6 bases, with 14 bases between. This CDR3 has 14 amino acids. Germline V gene sequence: CDR1 SGDLS, CDR2 YYNGEE. CDR3 residues: CASSQRPVSNEQFF. The DNA for the CDR3 is TGTGCCAGCAGCCAACGGCCGGTCTCCAATGAGCAGTTCTTC.

V gene TRBV7-8 combines with J gene TRBJ1-1; D perhaps matches TRBD1 (5 bases). The CDR3 extends over 15 amino acids. Per the germline V gene, CDR1 is SGHVS and CDR2 is FQNEAQ. Trimming pared 0 bases from V and 0 bases from J, leaving 8 bases between. CDR3 nucleotide sequence: TGTGCCAGCAGCTTAGCGGCAGGGCTGAACACTGAAGCTTTCTTT. Its translation is CASSLAAGLNTEAFF.

The V call is TRBV6-2 or TRBV6-3, the J call TRBJ2-1; unclear D gene. CDR3 size: 13 residues. V was clipped by 6 bases and J by 8 bases, with 14 bases between them. The germline gives CDR1 MNHEY, CDR2 SVGEGT. The CDR3 spells CASSRQLAYEQFF. DNA of the CDR3: TGTGCCAGCAGCCGCCAGTTAGCCTATGAGCAGTTCTTC.

The chain has TRBV19 and TRBJ2-1; weak D call: TRBD2 (6 bases). The germline V gene has CDR1 LNHDA and CDR2 SQIVND (reference sequence). V gave up 4 bases and J gave up 9 bases, with 19 bases separating them. This CDR3 region has 15 residues. The CDR3 region is CASSSSGASRVEQFF. The CDR3 bases are TGTGCCAGTAGTAGTAGCGGCGCCTCGAGGGTTGAGCAGTTCTTC.

This clone showed up just once. The rearrangement links TRBV19 to TRBJ2-1, with 11 bases that match TRBD1. The CDR3 sequence is 16 residues long. J was trimmed by 3 bases and V by 3 bases; bases with no gene match: 4. Looked up from germline, CDR1 is LNHDA and CDR2 is SQIVND (reference sequence). The CDR3 here is CASSISGTGGYNEQFF. CDR3 sequence (DNA): TGTGCCAGTAGTATTTCTGGGACAGGGGGCTACAATGAGCAGTTCTTC.

This clone has a single count. The genes are TRBV5-5 and TRBJ2-5; no clear D. V lost 4 bases to trimming and J lost 9 bases, with 7 bases between them. CDR1 is SGHKS, CDR2 YYEKEE, per germline (reference sequence). The CDR3 contains 10 residues. DNA for the CDR3: TGTGCCAGCAGCCCCCGGGCCCAGTACTTC. This encodes CASSPRAQYF.

This clone was seen more than once but under ten times. The chain links TRBV7-9 to TRBJ1-2, with D maybe TRBD1 (6 bases). This CDR3 is built from 15 residues. Trimming cost V 0 bases and J 3 bases, with 11 bases left between them. The germline gives CDR1 SEHNR, CDR2 FQNEAQ (reference sequence). The CDR3 sequence is CASSLAQGIDYGYTF. The CDR3 nucleotides read TGTGCCAGCAGCTTAGCTCAGGGGATCGACTATGGCTACACCTTC.

This chain links TRBV6-4 with TRBJ1-1; the D gene is possibly TRBD1 (5 bases). Germline V gene lookup returns CDR1 MRHNA and CDR2 SNTAGT. V lost 3 bases and J 3 bases, leaving 20 bases between the germline ends. The CDR3 has 17 residues. CDR3 in amino acids: CASSDFPFRGEDTEAFF. The DNA of the CDR3 is TGTGCCAGCAGTGATTTCCCTTTTAGGGGCGAGGACACTGAAGCTTTCTTT.

The rearrangement links TRBV7-9 to TRBJ1-5; D is unclear. V was pared by 5 bases and J by 5 bases, with 16 bases between. The CDR3 contains 15 residues. Germline V CDR1 and CDR2: SEHNR, FQNEAQ (reference sequence). In DNA form, the CDR3 reads TGTGCCAGCAGCGGGGTGAGTGGCCCCTATCAGCCCCAGCATTTT. Translation: CASSGVSGPYQPQHF. The whole variable domain, remainder taken from reference TRBV7-9 and TRBJ1-5, is DTGVSQNPRHKITKRGQNVTFRCDPISEHNRLYWYRQTLGQGPEFLTYFQNEAQLEKSRLLSDRFSAERPKGSFSTLEIQRTEQGDSAMYLCASSGVSGPYQPQHFGDGTRLSIL.

The J gene is TRBJ1-1, the V gene TRBV3-1 (or the pseudogene TRBV3-2); TRBD1 is a possible D gene (6 bases). Germline V gene data show CDR1 as LGHDT and CDR2 as YNNKEL (reference sequence). CDR3 length equals 20 residues. The V end lost 3 bases, the J end lost 0 bases, and 26 bases lay between the germline ends. CDR3 nucleotides: TGTGCCAGCAGCCAGAATTCTCGGGGGCAGCGGAGGGGAATGAACACTGAAGCTTTCTTT. This codes for CASSQNSRGQRRGMNTEAFF.

The chain combines TRBV7-2 with TRBJ2-1; the D gene is possibly TRBD2 (6 bases). Trimming took 5 bases from V and 5 from J, leaving 19 bases between them. This CDR3 has 16 amino acids. CDR1 is SGHTA and CDR2 is FQGNSA in the germline V gene. CDR3: CASSGTPGFSHNEQFF. CDR3 in DNA: TGTGCCAGCAGCGGGACTCCCGGCTTTAGCCACAATGAGCAGTTCTTC. Full variable domain (outside the CDR3, taken from reference TRBV7-2 and TRBJ2-1): GAGVSQSPSNKVTEKGKDVELRCDPISGHTALYWYRQSLGQGLEFLIYFQGNSAPDKSGLPSDRFSAERTGGSVSTLTIQRTQQEDSAVYLCASSGTPGFSHNEQFFGPGTRLTVL.

The CDR3 loop reads CASSPNYGYTF. The DNA of the CDR3 is TGTGCCAGCAGTCCCAACTATGGCTACACCTTC. The V gene is TRBV6-2 or TRBV6-3, the J gene TRBJ1-2; D gene uncertain. The V gene's germline CDR1 is MNHEY and CDR2 SVGEGT. The V gene lost 5 bases and the J gene lost 2 bases, with 3 bases spanning the gap. The CDR3 loop spans 11 amino acids.

The gene calls are TRBV21-1 and TRBJ2-4; TRBD1 is taken as the D call from the table, unchecked against the DNA. TRBV21-1 is a pseudogene. The CDR3 is 16 amino acids. DNA for the CDR3: TGTGCCAGCAGTCCGACAGCCATTATAGCCAAAAACATTCAGTACTTC. The encoded protein is CASSPTAIIAKNIQYF.

This rearrangement joins TRBV6-5 to TRBJ2-3, with TRBD1 matching 7 bases. From germline, CDR1 is MNHEY and CDR2 SVGAGI. The CDR3 consists of 14 residues. V lost 6 bases to trimming and J lost 4 bases; unmatched junction nucleotides: 7. The CDR3 coding sequence is TGTGCCAGCAGATTACAGGGGATTGCAGATACGCAGTATTTT. Its translation is CASRLQGIADTQYF.

The CDR3 bases are TGTGCCACCAGCAGGATCCTTACTTTGGGGCAGGGGAGCTCCTACAATGAGCAGTTCTTC. This encodes CATSRILTLGQGSSYNEQFF. The chain couples TRBV15 to TRBJ2-1; tentatively, D is TRBD1 (6 bases). The V gene lost 3 bases and the J gene lost 0 bases, with 24 bases spanning the gap. The germline CDR1 and CDR2 sequences are LNHNV and YYDKDF (reference sequence). The CDR3 has 20 amino acids.

J is TRBJ2-1 and V is TRBV4-3; possibly TRBD1 or TRBD2 for D (5 bases each). The V gene lost 4 bases and the J gene lost 4 bases, with 14 bases spanning the gap. Germline loops: CDR1 LGHNA, CDR2 YSLEER. The CDR3 is made up of 15 amino acids. The CDR3 DNA reads TGCGCCAGCAGCCCACGGGACGGAGGATACAATGAGCAGTTCTTC. This translates into CASSPRDGGYNEQFF.

A single count supports this clone. The rearrangement links TRBV14 to TRBJ1-6; no definite D call. V dropped 1 base and J dropped 9 bases, with 13 bases sitting between them. CDR3 length: 15 residues. In germline, CDR1 is SGHDN, CDR2 FVKESK. The CDR3 is CASSQADLLFSPLHF. DNA of the CDR3: TGTGCCAGCAGCCAAGCCGACCTCCTTTTTTCACCCCTCCACTTT.

Only a few counts were recorded for this clone. The V call is TRBV28, the J call TRBJ1-5, with 8 bases aligning to TRBD1. Looked up from germline, CDR1 is MDHEN and CDR2 is SYDVKM. The CDR3 is made up of 14 amino acids. V shed 10 bases, J shed 2 bases, and the junction held 7 bases outside the gene matches. The CDR3 loop reads CANSQGAGNQPQHF. In nucleotides, the CDR3 is TGTGCCAACTCCCAGGGGGCAGGCAATCAGCCCCAGCATTTT.

This rearrangement joins TRBV6-2 or TRBV6-3 to TRBJ2-1, with D possibly matching TRBD2 (6 bases). Trimming pared 2 bases from V and 12 bases from J, leaving 11 bases between. The germline CDR1 and CDR2 sequences are MNHEY and SVGEGT. This CDR3 spans 12 amino acids. DNA of the CDR3: TGTGCCAGCAGTTACGCGGGGCACGCGCAGTTCTTC. Its protein product is CASSYAGHAQFF.

V gene TRBV9 combines with J gene TRBJ2-7; 11 bases line up with TRBD2. This CDR3 contains 16 residues. The ends lost 4 bases at V and 3 bases at J; junction bases unmatched: 9. In germline, CDR1 is SGDLS, CDR2 YYNGEE. In nucleotides, the CDR3 is TGTGCCAGCAGCCCAACGACTAGCGGGGCCGTCTACGAGCAGTACTTC. It specifies CASSPTTSGAVYEQYF.

The V and J genes are TRBV7-3 and TRBJ2-3, with 9 bases lining up with TRBD2. There are 14 residues in the CDR3. The trim removed 4 bases at V and 1 base at J, leaving 0 bases unmatched. Looked up from germline, CDR1 is SGHTA and CDR2 is FQGTGA. The CDR3 protein is CASSSSGGTDTQYF. CDR3 DNA: TGTGCCAGCAGCTCTAGCGGGGGCACAGATACGCAGTATTTT.